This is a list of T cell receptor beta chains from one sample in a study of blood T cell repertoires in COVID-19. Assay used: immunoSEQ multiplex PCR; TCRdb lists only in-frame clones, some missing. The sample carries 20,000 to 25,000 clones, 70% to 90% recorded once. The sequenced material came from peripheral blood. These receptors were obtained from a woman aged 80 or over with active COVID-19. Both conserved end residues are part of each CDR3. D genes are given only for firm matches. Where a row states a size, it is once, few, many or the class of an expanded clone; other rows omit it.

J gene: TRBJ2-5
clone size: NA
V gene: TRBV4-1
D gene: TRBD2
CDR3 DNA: TGCGCCAGCAGCCAAGGGACTAGCGGGGGCTACCAAGAGACCCAGTACTTC
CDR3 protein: CASSQGTSGGYQETQYF

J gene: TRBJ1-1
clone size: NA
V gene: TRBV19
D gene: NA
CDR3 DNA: TGTGCCAGTAGCTGGGACATTAACACTGAAGCTTTCTTT
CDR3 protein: CASSWDINTEAFF

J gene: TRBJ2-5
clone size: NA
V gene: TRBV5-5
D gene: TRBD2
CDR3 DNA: TGTGCCAGCAGCCCGGGACTAGCGGGGGGAGTCGGGGAGACCCAGTACTTC
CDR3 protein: CASSPGLAGGVGETQYF

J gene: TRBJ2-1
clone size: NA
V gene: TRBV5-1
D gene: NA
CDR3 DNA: TGCGCCAGCGGACAGAGCTCCTACAATGAGCAGTTCTTC
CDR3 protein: CASGQSSYNEQFF

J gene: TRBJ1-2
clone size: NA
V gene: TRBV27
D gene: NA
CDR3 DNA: TGTGCCAGCAGTTCCCAACAGGGCTATGGCTACACCTTC
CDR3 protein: CASSSQQGYGYTF

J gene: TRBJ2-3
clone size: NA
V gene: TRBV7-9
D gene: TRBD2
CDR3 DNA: TGTGCCAGCAGCCCCGGGGGGACGACCACAGATACGCAGTATTTT
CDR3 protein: CASSPGGTTTDTQYF

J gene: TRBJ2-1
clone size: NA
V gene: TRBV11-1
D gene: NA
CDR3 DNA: TGTGCCAGCAGCTTAGCTGCACAAAATGACAACCCAATAGAGCAGTTCTTC
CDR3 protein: CASSLAAQNDNPIEQFF

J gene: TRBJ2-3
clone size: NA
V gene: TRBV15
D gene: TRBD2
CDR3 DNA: TGTGCCACCAAACGAGCGGGGGGGCCGGGAGATACGCAGTATTTT
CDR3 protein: CATKRAGGPGDTQYF

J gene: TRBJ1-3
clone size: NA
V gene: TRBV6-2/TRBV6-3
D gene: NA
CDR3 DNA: TGTGCCAGCAGTTCCGACAGACTCTCTGGAAACACCATATATTTT
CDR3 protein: CASSSDRLSGNTIYF

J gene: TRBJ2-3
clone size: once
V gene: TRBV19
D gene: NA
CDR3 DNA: TGTGCCAGTAGACCCCGGGGGAGCACAGATACGCAGTATTTT
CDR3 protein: CASRPRGSTDTQYF

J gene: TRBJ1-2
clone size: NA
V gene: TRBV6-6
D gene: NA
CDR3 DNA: TGTGCCAGCAGTTACTCCTTAGGAGATGGGGGCTACACCTTC
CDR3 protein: CASSYSLGDGGYTF

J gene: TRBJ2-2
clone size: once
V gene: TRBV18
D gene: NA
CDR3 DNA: TGTGCCAGCTCACCACCCCGCGGGTCGAACACCGGGGAGCTGTTTTTT
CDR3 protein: CASSPPRGSNTGELFF

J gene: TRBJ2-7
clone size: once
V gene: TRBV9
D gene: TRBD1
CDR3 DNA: TGTGCCAGCAGTGGAGACAGGGGATACGAGCAGTACTTC
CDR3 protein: CASSGDRGYEQYF

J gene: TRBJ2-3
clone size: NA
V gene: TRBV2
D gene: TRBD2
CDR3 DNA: TGTGCCAGCAGCCGAGGGACTACTACCACAGATACGCAGTATTTT
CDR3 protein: CASSRGTTTTDTQYF

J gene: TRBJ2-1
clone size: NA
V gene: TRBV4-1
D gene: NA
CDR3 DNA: TGCGCCAGCAGCCAAAGGGACACATACAATGAGCAGTTCTTC
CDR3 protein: CASSQRDTYNEQFF

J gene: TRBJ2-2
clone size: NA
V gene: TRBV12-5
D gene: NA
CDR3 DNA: TGTGCTAGTGGTTTGGTACTCGGGGCCGGGGAGCTGTTTTTT
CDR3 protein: CASGLVLGAGELFF

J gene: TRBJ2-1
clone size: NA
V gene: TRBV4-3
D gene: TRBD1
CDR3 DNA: TGCGCCAGCAGCCAAGGTCACAGGGGCTTCTACAATGAGCAGTTCTTC
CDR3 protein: CASSQGHRGFYNEQFF

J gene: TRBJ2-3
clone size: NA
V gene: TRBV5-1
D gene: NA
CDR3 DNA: TGCGCCAGCAGCTGGTCAGGGGATACGCAGTATTTT
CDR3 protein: CASSWSGDTQYF

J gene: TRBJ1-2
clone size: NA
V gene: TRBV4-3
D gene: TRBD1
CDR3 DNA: TGCGCCAGCAGCCAAGACCTACAGGGGGGGGTGGTCGGTGGCTACACCTTC
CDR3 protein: CASSQDLQGGVVGGYTF

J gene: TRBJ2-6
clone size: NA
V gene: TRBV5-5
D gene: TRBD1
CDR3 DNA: TGTGCCAGCGAAGGGGGCACTGGGGCCAACGTCCTGACTTTC
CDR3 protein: CASEGGTGANVLTF

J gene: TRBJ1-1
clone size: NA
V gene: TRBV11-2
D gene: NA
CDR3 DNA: TGTGCCAGCAGCTTAGAACCAGGGTCGAACACTGAAGCTTTCTTT
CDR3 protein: CASSLEPGSNTEAFF

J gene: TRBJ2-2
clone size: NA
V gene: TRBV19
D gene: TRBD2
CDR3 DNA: TGTGCCAGTGGAGACTTAGCGGGGCGATACACCGGGGAGCTGTTTTTT
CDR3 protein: CASGDLAGRYTGELFF